These 22 T cell receptor beta chains were all obtained from the same sample, sequenced in a study of T cell changes during pregnancy in multiple sclerosis. Measured with immunoSEQ multiplex PCR; TCRdb has only the in-frame clones, and not every one. This sample has approximately 89,000 clones, with 85% to 95% found just once. The source was peripheral blood, collected in the third trimester of pregnancy. Every receptor here comes from a female donor with multiple sclerosis, enrolled in a pregnancy study.

This clone has a handful of counts. CDR3 in DNA: TGTGCCAGCAATAACAGGGTTGATTCACCCCTCCACTTT. As protein: CASNNRVDSPLHF. The chain combines TRBV25-1 with TRBJ1-6, with D possibly matching TRBD1 (6 bases). V was pared by 7 bases and J by 8 bases, with 12 bases between. The CDR3 has 13 amino acids. CDR1 is MGHDK and CDR2 is SYGVNS in the germline V gene.

This clone was seen a single time. The chain couples TRBV4-1 to TRBJ2-5; TRBD2 matches 11 bases. Trimming removed 4 bases from V and 2 bases from J; junction bases left unmatched: 3. The CDR3 contains 15 residues. Germline V CDR1 and CDR2: MGHRA, YSYEKL. DNA of the CDR3: TGCGCCAGCAGCCCCAGGACTAGCGGGCAAGAGACCCAGTACTTC. Protein product: CASSPRTSGQETQYF.

This clone was recorded once. The chain carries TRBV6-1 and TRBJ1-5; a possible D gene is TRBD1 (5 bases). Germline V gives CDR1 MNHNS, CDR2 SASEGT. The CDR3 loop spans 16 amino acids. Deletions cut 1 base from V and 1 base from J, with 11 bases between. CDR3 sequence (DNA): TGTGCCAGCAGTGAAGAGGGAGGGGTAAGCAATCAGCCCCAGCATTTT. It codes for CASSEEGGVSNQPQHF.

The J gene is TRBJ2-3, the V gene TRBV6-5, with 7 bases lining up with TRBD2. The CDR3 spans 15 residues. V was pared by 2 bases and J by 2 bases, with 4 bases of the junction left unmatched. The germline CDR1 and CDR2 sequences are MNHEY and SVGAGI. CDR3 sequence reads: CASSYGGGNTDTQYF. In DNA, the CDR3 is TGTGCCAGCAGTTACGGCGGGGGTAACACAGATACGCAGTATTTT.

The chain couples TRBV7-3 to TRBJ2-2; D ambiguous. Germline V gene sequence: CDR1 SGHTA, CDR2 FQGTGA. CDR3 length: 13 residues. Trimming left V 4 bases short and J 5 bases short, with 8 bases between. In DNA form, the CDR3 reads TGTGCCAGCAGCTCGTTGTCGACCGGGGAGCTGTTTTTT. As protein: CASSSLSTGELFF.

CDR3 region: CASSAGTGFFGYTF. The CDR3 DNA sequence: TGTGCCAGCAGCGCAGGGACAGGGTTTTTTGGCTACACCTTC. This chain joins TRBV9 and TRBJ1-2, with 9 bases identical to TRBD1. After removal of 3 bases from V and 7 bases from J, the junction contained 7 bases not matched to a gene. Germline V gene sequence: CDR1 SGDLS, CDR2 YYNGEE. The CDR3 sequence is 14 residues long.

This rearrangement joins TRBV2 to TRBJ2-1; TRBD2 matches 8 bases. J was trimmed by 2 bases and V by 6 bases; bases with no gene match: 24. The CDR3 runs to 21 residues. CDR1 is SNHLY, CDR2 FYNNEI, per germline. CDR3: CASSPPTGRLEAGGPYNEQFF. Here the CDR3 DNA reads TGTGCCAGCAGCCCACCCACAGGGCGCCTAGAGGCGGGGGGCCCCTACAATGAGCAGTTCTTC.

The rearrangement links TRBV6-6 to TRBJ1-2; D gene uncertain. V was trimmed by 8 bases and J by 6 bases, leaving 19 bases between them. The CDR3 is 14 amino acids. CDR1 is MNHNY and CDR2 is SVGAGI in the germline V gene (reference sequence). The CDR3 is CASGFQAVMDGYTF. The CDR3 bases are TGTGCCAGCGGCTTCCAGGCTGTTATGGATGGCTACACCTTC.

The chain is built from TRBV4-1 and TRBJ1-4; TRBD1 is a possible D gene (6 bases). The CDR3 sequence is 15 residues long. Trimming stripped 3 bases from V and 8 bases from J, with 16 bases between. Germline V gene sequence: CDR1 MGHRA, CDR2 YSYEKL. The CDR3, as DNA: TGCGCCAGCAGCCATTTACCAGGGGCGAAAGAAAAACTGTTTTTT. Its protein product is CASSHLPGAKEKLFF.

This chain links TRBV10-3 with TRBJ1-5; a possible D gene is TRBD1 (5 bases). The V gene lost 4 bases and the J gene lost 7 bases, with 14 bases spanning the gap. Germline V gene lookup returns CDR1 ENHRY and CDR2 SYGVKD. The CDR3 is 14 residues long. The CDR3 DNA is TGTGCCATCAGTGGCCGGGGGGGGGAGCAGCCCCAGCATTTT. Its translation is CAISGRGGEQPQHF.

This clone appeared a single time. The chain carries TRBV7-9 and TRBJ1-1; 8 bases fit TRBD1. Trimming at V came to 5 bases and at J to 2 bases, leaving 7 bases not matched to a gene. Germline V gene lookup returns CDR1 SEHNR and CDR2 FQNEAQ (reference sequence). The length of the CDR3 is 15 residues. As DNA, the CDR3 is TGTGCCAGCAGCGCCGGGACAGGATATAACACTGAAGCTTTCTTT. It yields the protein CASSAGTGYNTEAFF.

The chain employs TRBV6-5 and TRBJ1-6; TRBD1 might be the D (6 bases). Trimming left V 5 bases short and J 8 bases short, with 16 bases between. CDR3 length equals 15 residues. Germline CDR1 reads MNHEY; CDR2 reads SVGAGI. The CDR3 is CASSPRRGTDSPLHF. In nucleotides, the CDR3 is TGTGCCAGCAGTCCCCGAAGGGGGACGGATTCACCCCTCCACTTT.

The gene calls are TRBV7-3 and TRBJ1-2, with D possibly being TRBD1 (6 bases). The CDR3 loop spans 15 amino acids. In germline, CDR1 is SGHTA, CDR2 FQGTGA. V lost 5 bases and J 4 bases, leaving 17 bases between the germline ends. The CDR3 protein is CASSPGSTGAYGYTF. The DNA for the CDR3 is TGTGCCAGCAGCCCCGGCTCGACAGGAGCCTATGGCTACACCTTC.

CDR3 in DNA: TGTGCCAGCAGCTATAGCAGGGCCACTGAAGCTTTCTTT. It specifies CASSYSRATEAFF. J is TRBJ1-1 and V is TRBV7-2; possibly TRBD1 for D (5 bases). CDR1 is SGHTA, CDR2 FQGNSA, per germline. The CDR3 is made up of 13 amino acids. The V gene lost 4 bases and the J gene lost 4 bases, with 10 bases spanning the gap.

V and J are TRBV9 and TRBJ2-1; weak D call: TRBD2 (5 bases). The germline gives CDR1 SGDLS, CDR2 YYNGEE. This CDR3 has 15 residues. With 4 bases removed from V and 8 bases from J, the gap between germline ends came to 19 bases. CDR3 in amino acids: CASSPFPSTIYEQFF. Here the CDR3 DNA reads TGTGCCAGCAGCCCCTTCCCCTCGACTATTTATGAGCAGTTCTTC.

The rearrangement joins TRBV18 to TRBJ2-2; D is perhaps TRBD2 (6 bases). Trimming took off 6 bases at V and 0 bases at J, with 17 bases between the two ends. Germline CDR1 is KGHSH and CDR2 is LQKENI. This CDR3 is built from 17 residues. In DNA form, the CDR3 reads TGTGCCAGCTCTTCTCTACCGGGGGACTCGAACACCGGGGAGCTGTTTTTT. Translated: CASSSLPGDSNTGELFF. The whole variable domain, filled in from reference TRBV18 and TRBJ2-2, reads NAGVMQNPRHLVRRRGQEARLRCSPMKGHSHVYWYRQLPEEGLKFMVYLQKENIIDESGMPKERFSAEFPKEGPSILRIQQVVRGDSAAYFCASSSLPGDSNTGELFFGEGSRLTVL.

J is TRBJ2-7 and V is TRBV7-8; 7 bases fit TRBD1. The junction had 10 bases not matched to a gene; V was cut back by 5 bases and J by 3 bases. There are 15 residues in the CDR3. Germline V gives CDR1 SGHVS, CDR2 FQNEAQ. This chain's CDR3 is CASSRGQSDFYEQYF. CDR3 coding DNA: TGTGCCAGCAGCCGGGGACAGAGTGACTTCTACGAGCAGTACTTC.

This CDR3 reads CASSPRPGTGGSPLHF. CDR3 coding DNA: TGTGCCAGCAGCCCACGTCCCGGGACAGGCGGATCACCCCTCCACTTT. V usage is TRBV9 and J usage is TRBJ1-6, with 8 bases identical to TRBD1. The CDR3 consists of 16 residues. Germline CDR1 SGDLS, CDR2 YYNGEE. The V and J ends lost 4 bases and 10 bases, in that order; junction bases with no gene match: 13.

The V and J genes are TRBV7-8 and TRBJ2-7, with 13 bases identical to TRBD2. Germline V gives CDR1 SGHVS, CDR2 FQNEAQ. This CDR3 is built from 16 residues. J was trimmed by 5 bases and V by 3 bases; bases with no gene match: 7. CDR3 coding DNA: TGTGCCAGCAGCTTGGGGGGACTAGCGGGGATCCACGAGCAGTACTTC. It specifies CASSLGGLAGIHEQYF.

This clone was seen only a few times. Other DNA sequences in this specimen translate into the identical CDR3. The chain is built from TRBV29-1 and TRBJ1-5; 7 bases line up with TRBD1. CDR1 and CDR2 (germline): SQVTM, ANQGSEA. The CDR3 sequence is 12 residues long. V gave up 6 bases and J gave up 4 bases; unmatched junction bases: 3. This CDR3 is CSVGGQNQPQHF. CDR3 DNA sequence: TGCAGCGTCGGGGGACAGAATCAGCCCCAGCATTTT.

The sample holds one count of this clone. The chain has TRBV7-9 and TRBJ2-2; 9 bases line up with TRBD1. The CDR3 covers 15 residues. The V gene's germline CDR1 is SEHNR and CDR2 FQNEAQ (reference sequence). Trimming cost V 5 bases and J 2 bases; bases outside gene matches: 3. CDR3 bases: TGTGCCAGCAGCGAGGGACAGGGTAACACCGGGGAGCTGTTTTTT. It yields the protein CASSEGQGNTGELFF.

The gene calls are TRBV9 and TRBJ1-2, with 10 nucleotides matching TRBD1. Germline loops: CDR1 SGDLS, CDR2 YYNGEE. Germline trimming cut 3 bases from V and 6 bases from J; bases unmatched to any gene: 8. The CDR3 loop spans 15 amino acids. The CDR3 sequence: CASSERTGGEDGYTF. The CDR3, as DNA: TGTGCCAGCAGCGAACGGACAGGGGGAGAAGATGGCTACACCTTC. Looking up the rest from reference TRBV9 and TRBJ1-2 gives the full variable domain: DSGVTQTPKHLITATGQRVTLRCSPRSGDLSVYWYQQSLDQGLQFLIQYYNGEERAKGNILERFSAQQFPDLHSELNLSSLELGDSALYFCASSERTGGEDGYTFGSGTRLTVV.